This record looks at one TCR beta chain sequence and its context. Its antigen is still unknown. This sample is drawn from a study of human T cells and chemical hapten exposure. Specified time point: patch test 1, 2 weeks after DPC sensitization. Described treatment: therapeutic diphenylcyclopropenone sensitization with weekly scalp DPC. The CDR3 contains 14 residues. Germline lookup yields CDR1 ENHRY and CDR2 SYGVKD. V lost 8 bases and J lost 8; bases outside the gene matches: 10. TCRdb re-analysed the RACE reads in MiXCR, keeping a single row per CDR3 protein. The sample includes about 360,000 distinct CDR3 sequences, about 7% of them seen just once. Notes on the study in general: After DPC sensitization, TCRs above 1 in 1000 frequency showed no change.

Sample: whole blood, taken in connection with sensitization to the hapten diphenylcyclopropenone (DPC). The clonotype was recovered from a woman under 30 with alopecia areata. Some clones in this sample may be carry-over from other donors' samples. The rearrangement uses TRBV10-3 and TRBJ2-1; TRBD1 aligns across 9 bases. In DNA form, the CDR3 reads TGTGCCATCCTGGGGGGACAGGGCGGCGATGAGCAGTTCTTC. It codes for CAILGGQGGDEQFF.